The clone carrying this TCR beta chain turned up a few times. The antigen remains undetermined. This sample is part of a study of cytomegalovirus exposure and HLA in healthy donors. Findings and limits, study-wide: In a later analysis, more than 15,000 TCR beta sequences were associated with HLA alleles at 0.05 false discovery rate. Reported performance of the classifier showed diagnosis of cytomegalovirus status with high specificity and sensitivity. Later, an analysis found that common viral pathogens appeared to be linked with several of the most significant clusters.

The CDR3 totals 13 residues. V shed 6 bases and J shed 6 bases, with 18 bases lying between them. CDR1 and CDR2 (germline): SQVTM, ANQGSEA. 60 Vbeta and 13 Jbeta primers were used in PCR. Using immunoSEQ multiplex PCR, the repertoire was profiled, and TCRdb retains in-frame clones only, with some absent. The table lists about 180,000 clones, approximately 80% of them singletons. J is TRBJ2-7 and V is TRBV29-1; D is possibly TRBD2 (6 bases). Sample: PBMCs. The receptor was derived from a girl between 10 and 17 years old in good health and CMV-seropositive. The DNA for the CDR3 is TGCAGCGTCGGGTGGGACTCTTCCACCGAGCAGTACTTC. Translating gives CSVGWDSSTEQYF.